Listed below are T cell receptor beta chains from one sample, sequenced in a study of cytomegalovirus exposure and HLA in healthy donors. Generated by immunoSEQ multiplex PCR, the TCRdb table keeps only in-frame clones and is missing some. The sample has over 150,000 clones; 80% are singletons. Sequencing was done on a sample of PBMCs. All receptors derive from a woman in her 50s in good health and CMV-seropositive. Each CDR3 is given with its conserved first and last residue. The D gene is left open where the match is weak. Clone size is stated in some rows and not others, as once, few, many or a class when expanded.

abundance	j_gene	v_gene	d_gene	CDR3aa	CDR3nt
-	TRBJ2-3	TRBV7-9	-	CASSLAGVEADTQYF	TGTGCCAGCAGCTTAGCGGGAGTAGAAGCAGATACGCAGTATTTT
-	TRBJ1-4	TRBV5-6	TRBD1	CASRPIGQGPLSNEKLFF	TGTGCCAGCAGACCGATAGGACAGGGTCCCCTATCTAATGAAAAACTGTTTTTT
-	TRBJ1-5	TRBV7-2	TRBD1	CASSLQGAGQPQHF	TGTGCCAGCAGCTTACAGGGGGCAGGTCAGCCCCAGCATTTT
-	TRBJ2-2	TRBV5-6	TRBD2	CASSLTLAGGLTGELFF	TGTGCCAGCAGTCTTACACTAGCGGGAGGGCTCACCGGGGAGCTGTTTTTT
-	TRBJ1-2	TRBV9	TRBD1	CASSVGRQGDGYTF	TGTGCCAGCAGCGTAGGTAGACAGGGGGATGGCTACACCTTC
-	TRBJ1-1	TRBV7-2	TRBD1	CASSSNPRDSEAFF	TGTGCCAGCAGCTCCAACCCCAGGGACAGTGAAGCTTTCTTT
-	TRBJ2-3	TRBV5-4	-	CASSKGGEADTQYF	TGTGCCAGCAGCAAGGGGGGGGAGGCAGATACGCAGTATTTT
once	TRBJ1-1	TRBV30	-	CAWSRQLNTEAFF	TGTGCCTGGAGTCGACAGTTGAACACTGAAGCTTTCTTT
-	TRBJ1-5	TRBV28	-	CASTPPRVSNQPQHF	TGTGCCAGCACTCCACCCAGGGTATCGAATCAGCCCCAGCATTTT
-	TRBJ1-1	TRBV7-2	-	CASSLGAQGWALTFF	TGTGCCAGCAGCTTAGGGGCCCAGGGATGGGCCTTGACTTTCTTT
-	TRBJ1-1	TRBV28	TRBD1	CASSLDRGLNTEAFF	TGTGCCAGCAGTTTGGACAGGGGATTGAACACTGAAGCTTTCTTT
-	TRBJ1-4	TRBV6-6	TRBD1	CASSGQNRGHTEKLFF	TGTGCCAGCAGTGGGCAGAACAGGGGGCACACCGAAAAACTGTTTTTT